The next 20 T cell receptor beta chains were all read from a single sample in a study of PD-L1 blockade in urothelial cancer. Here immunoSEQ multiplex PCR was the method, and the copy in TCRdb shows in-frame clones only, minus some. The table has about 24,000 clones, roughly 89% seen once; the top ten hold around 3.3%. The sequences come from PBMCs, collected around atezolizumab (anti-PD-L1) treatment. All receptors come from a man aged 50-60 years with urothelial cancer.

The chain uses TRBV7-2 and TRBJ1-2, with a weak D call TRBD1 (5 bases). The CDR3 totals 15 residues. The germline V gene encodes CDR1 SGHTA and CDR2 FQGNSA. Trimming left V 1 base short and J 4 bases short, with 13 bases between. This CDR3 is CASSLEQATPYGYTF. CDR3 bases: TGTGCCAGCAGCTTAGAACAGGCTACTCCCTATGGCTACACCTTC.

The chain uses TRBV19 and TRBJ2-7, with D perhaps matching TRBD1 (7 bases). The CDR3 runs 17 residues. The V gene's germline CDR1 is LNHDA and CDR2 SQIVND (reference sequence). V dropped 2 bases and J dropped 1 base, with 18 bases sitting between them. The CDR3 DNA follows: TGTGCCAGTAGTATATCCAACGGGGGACAGATATCCTACGAGCAGTACTTC. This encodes CASSISNGGQISYEQYF.

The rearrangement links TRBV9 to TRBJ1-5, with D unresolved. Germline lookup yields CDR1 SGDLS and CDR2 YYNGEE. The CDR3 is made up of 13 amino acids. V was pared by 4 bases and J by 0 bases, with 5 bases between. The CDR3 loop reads CASSRDSNQPQHF. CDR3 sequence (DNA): TGTGCCAGCAGCCGAGATAGCAATCAGCCCCAGCATTTT.

The CDR3 loop reads CASSLAGYAEAFF. The CDR3 nucleotides read TGCGCCAGCAGCTTGGCCGGGTACGCTGAAGCTTTCTTT. The chain has TRBV5-1 and TRBJ1-1; the D is unclear. Trimming pared 0 bases from V and 6 bases from J, leaving 9 bases between. The germline V gene encodes CDR1 SGHRS and CDR2 YFSETQ. This CDR3 has 13 amino acids. Variable domain in full (rest from reference TRBV5-1 and TRBJ1-1): KAGVTQTPRYLIKTRGQQVTLSCSPISGHRSVSWYQQTPGQGLQFLFEYFSETQRNKGNFPGRFSGRQFSNSRSEMNVSTLELGDSALYLCASSLAGYAEAFFGQGTRLTVV.

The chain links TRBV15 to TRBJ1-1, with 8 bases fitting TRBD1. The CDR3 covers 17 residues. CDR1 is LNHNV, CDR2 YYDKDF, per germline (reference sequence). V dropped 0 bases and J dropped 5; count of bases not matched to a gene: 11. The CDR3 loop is CATSRDRGPGGETEAFF. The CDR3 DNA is TGTGCCACCAGCAGAGACCGGGGTCCAGGGGGCGAAACTGAAGCTTTCTTT.

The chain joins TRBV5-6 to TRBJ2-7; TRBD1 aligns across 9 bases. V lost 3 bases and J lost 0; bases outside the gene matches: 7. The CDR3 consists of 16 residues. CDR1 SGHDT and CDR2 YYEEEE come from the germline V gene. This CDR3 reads CASSSGQGPPSYEQYF. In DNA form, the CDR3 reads TGTGCCAGCAGCTCGGGACAGGGACCACCCTCCTACGAGCAGTACTTC.

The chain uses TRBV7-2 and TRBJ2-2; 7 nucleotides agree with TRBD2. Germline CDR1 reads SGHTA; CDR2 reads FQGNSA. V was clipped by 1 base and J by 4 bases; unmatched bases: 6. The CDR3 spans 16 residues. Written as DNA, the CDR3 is TGTGCCAGCAGCTTAGGGGGGACGGGAGGCACCGGGGAGCTGTTTTTT. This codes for CASSLGGTGGTGELFF.

CDR3 in DNA: TGTGCCAGCTCACCTGGGACAGGGGGCATATACGAGCAGTACTTC. It codes for CASSPGTGGIYEQYF. The chain recombines TRBV18 with TRBJ2-7, with 12 bases that match TRBD1. The CDR3 consists of 15 residues. J gave up 4 bases and V 3 bases, and 4 bases lay outside the gene matches. Germline V CDR1 and CDR2: KGHSH, LQKENI. Full variable domain (missing parts from reference TRBV18 and TRBJ2-7): NAGVMQNPRHLVRRRGQEARLRCSPMKGHSHVYWYRQLPEEGLKFMVYLQKENIIDESGMPKERFSAEFPKEGPSILRIQQVVRGDSAAYFCASSPGTGGIYEQYFGPGTRLTVT.

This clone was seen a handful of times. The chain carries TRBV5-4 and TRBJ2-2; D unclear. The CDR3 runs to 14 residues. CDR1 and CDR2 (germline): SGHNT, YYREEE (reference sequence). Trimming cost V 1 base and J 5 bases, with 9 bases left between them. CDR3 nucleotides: TGTGCCAGCAGCTTGCTCCCCCGGACCGGGGAGCTGTTTTTT. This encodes CASSLLPRTGELFF.

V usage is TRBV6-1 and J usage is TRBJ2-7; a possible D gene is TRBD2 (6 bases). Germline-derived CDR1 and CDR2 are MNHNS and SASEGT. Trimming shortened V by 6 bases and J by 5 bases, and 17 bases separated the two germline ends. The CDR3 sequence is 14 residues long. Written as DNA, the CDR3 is TGTGCCAGCAGGCCCACTAGCTGGGTCGACGAGCAGTACTTC. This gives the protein CASRPTSWVDEQYF.

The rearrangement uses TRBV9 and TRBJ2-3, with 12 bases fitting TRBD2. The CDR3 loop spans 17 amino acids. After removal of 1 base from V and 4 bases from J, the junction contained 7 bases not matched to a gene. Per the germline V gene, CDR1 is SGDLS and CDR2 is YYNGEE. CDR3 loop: CASSVLAGGPDADTQYF. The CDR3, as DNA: TGTGCCAGCAGCGTACTAGCGGGGGGGCCAGACGCAGATACGCAGTATTTT.

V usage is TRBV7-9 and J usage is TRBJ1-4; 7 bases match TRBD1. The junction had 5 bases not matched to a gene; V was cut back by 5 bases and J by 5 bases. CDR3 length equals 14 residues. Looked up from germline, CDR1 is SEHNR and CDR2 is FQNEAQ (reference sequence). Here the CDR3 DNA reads TGTGCCAGCAGCCGGGACAGACCCAATGAAAAACTGTTTTTT. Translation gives CASSRDRPNEKLFF.

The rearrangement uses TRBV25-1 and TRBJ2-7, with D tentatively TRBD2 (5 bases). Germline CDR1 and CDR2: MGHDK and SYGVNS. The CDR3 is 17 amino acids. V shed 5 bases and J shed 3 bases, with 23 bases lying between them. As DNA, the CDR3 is TGTGCCAGCAGTCCTCAAGACCCGGGGTGGCCCTACTACGAGCAGTACTTC. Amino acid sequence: CASSPQDPGWPYYEQYF.

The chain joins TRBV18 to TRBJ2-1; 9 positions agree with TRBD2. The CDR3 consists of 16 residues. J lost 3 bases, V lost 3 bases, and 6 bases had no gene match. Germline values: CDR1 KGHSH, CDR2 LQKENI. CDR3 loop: CASSPVAGVYYNEQFF. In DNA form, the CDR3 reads TGTGCCAGCTCACCTGTAGCGGGAGTCTACTACAATGAGCAGTTCTTC.

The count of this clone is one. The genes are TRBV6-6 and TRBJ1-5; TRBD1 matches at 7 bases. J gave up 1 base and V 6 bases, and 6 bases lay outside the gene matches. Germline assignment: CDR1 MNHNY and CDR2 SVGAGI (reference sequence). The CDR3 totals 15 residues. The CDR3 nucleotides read TGTGCCAGCAGACGACAGGGAGTAAGCAATCAGCCCCAGCATTTT. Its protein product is CASRRQGVSNQPQHF.

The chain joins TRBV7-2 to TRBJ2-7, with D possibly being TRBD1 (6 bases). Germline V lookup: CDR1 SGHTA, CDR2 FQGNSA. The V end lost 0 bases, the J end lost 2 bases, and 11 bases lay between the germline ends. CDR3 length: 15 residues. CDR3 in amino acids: CASSLAPGHTYEQYF. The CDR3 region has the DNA TGTGCCAGCAGCTTAGCCCCGGGACATACCTACGAGCAGTACTTC.

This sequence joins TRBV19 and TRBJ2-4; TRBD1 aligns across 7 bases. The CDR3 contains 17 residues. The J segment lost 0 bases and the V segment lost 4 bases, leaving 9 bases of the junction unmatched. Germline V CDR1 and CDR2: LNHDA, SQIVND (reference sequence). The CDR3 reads CASSNERDSIAKNIQYF. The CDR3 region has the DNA TGTGCCAGTAGTAACGAACGGGACAGTATAGCCAAAAACATTCAGTACTTC.

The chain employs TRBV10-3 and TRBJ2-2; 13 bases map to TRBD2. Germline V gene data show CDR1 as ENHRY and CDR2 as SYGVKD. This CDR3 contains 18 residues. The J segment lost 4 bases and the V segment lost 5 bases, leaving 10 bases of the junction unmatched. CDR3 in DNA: TGTGCCATCAGTCACGGACTAGCGGGGGCCCGGGCCACCGGGGAGCTGTTTTTT. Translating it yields CAISHGLAGARATGELFF.

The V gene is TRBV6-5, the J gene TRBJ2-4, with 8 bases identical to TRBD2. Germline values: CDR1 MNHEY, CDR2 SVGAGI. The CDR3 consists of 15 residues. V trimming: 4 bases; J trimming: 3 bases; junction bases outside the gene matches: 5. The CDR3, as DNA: TGTGCCAGCAGTTTGAGCGGGAGTGGCAAAAACATTCAGTACTTC. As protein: CASSLSGSGKNIQYF.

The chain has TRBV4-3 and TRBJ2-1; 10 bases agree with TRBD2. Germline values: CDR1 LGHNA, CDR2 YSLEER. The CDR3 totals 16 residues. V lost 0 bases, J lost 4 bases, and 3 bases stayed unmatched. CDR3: CASSQEELAGYNEQFF. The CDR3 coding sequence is TGCGCCAGCAGCCAAGAAGAACTAGCGGGGTACAATGAGCAGTTCTTC.